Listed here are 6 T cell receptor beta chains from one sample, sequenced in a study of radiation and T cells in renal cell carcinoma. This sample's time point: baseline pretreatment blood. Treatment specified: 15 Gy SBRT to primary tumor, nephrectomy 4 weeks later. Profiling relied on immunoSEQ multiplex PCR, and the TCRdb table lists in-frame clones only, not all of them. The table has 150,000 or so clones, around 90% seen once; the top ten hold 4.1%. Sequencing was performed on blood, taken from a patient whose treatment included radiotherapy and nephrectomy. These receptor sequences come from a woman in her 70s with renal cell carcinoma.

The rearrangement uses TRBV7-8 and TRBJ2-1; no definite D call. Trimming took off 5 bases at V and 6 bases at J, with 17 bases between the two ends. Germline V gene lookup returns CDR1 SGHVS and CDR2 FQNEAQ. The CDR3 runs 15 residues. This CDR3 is CASSLPLISFNEQFF. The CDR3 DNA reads TGTGCCAGCAGCCTGCCCTTAATTAGTTTCAATGAGCAGTTCTTC.

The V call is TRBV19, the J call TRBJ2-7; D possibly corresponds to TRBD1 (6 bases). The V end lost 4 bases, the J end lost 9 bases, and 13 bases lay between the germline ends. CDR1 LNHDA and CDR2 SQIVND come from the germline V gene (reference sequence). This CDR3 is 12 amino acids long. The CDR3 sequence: CASSRNRDWQYF. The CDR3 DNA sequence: TGTGCCAGTAGTAGAAACAGGGATTGGCAGTACTTC.

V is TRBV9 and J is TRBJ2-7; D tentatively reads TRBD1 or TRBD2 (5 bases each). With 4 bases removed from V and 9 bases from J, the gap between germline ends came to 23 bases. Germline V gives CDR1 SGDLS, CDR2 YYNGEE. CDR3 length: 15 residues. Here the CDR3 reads CASSPGDPRGQVQYF. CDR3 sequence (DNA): TGTGCCAGCAGCCCGGGCGACCCACGGGGCCAAGTGCAGTACTTC.

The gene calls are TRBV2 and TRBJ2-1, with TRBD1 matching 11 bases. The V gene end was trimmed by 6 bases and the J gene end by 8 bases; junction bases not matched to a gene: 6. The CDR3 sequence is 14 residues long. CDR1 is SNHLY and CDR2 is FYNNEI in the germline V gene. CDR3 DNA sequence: TGTGCCAGCAGATTGGGACAGGGGGTCGATGAGCAGTTCTTC. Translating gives CASRLGQGVDEQFF.

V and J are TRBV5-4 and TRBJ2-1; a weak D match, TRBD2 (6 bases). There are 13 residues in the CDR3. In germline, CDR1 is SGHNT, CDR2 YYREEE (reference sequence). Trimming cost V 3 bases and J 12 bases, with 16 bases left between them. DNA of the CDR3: TGTGCCAGCAGCTCCCCCTGGGAGGATTGGCAGTTCTTC. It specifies CASSSPWEDWQFF.

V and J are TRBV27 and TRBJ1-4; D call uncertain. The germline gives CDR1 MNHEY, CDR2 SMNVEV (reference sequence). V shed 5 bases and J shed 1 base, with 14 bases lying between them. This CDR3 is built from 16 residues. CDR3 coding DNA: TGTGCCAGCAGTAGGGAGATGAGGCAAACTAATGAAAAACTGTTTTTT. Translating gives CASSREMRQTNEKLFF.